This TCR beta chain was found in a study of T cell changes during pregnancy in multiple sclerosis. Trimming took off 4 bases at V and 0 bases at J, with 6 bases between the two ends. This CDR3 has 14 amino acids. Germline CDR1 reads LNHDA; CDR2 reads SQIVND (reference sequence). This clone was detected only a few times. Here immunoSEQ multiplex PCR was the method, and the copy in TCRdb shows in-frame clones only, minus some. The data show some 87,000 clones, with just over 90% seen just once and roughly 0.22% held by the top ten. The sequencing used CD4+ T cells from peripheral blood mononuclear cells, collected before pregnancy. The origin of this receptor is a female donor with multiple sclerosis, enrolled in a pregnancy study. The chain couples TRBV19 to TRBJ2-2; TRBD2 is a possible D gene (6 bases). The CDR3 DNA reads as TGTGCCAGTAGTAGCGGGGCGAACACCGGGGAGCTGTTTTTT. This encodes CASSSGANTGELFF.